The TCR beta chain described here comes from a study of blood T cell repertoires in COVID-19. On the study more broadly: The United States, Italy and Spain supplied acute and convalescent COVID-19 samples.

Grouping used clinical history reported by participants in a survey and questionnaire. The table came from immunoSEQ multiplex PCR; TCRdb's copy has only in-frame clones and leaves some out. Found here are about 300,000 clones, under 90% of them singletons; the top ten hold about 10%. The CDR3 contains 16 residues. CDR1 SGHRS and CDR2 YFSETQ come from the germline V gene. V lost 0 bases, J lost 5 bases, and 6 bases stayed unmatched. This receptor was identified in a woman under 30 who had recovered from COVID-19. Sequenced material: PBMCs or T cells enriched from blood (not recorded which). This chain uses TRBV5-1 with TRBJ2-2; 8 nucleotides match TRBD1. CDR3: CASSLAPGGQTGELFF. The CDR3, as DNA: TGCGCCAGCAGCTTGGCCCCAGGGGGCCAAACCGGGGAGCTGTTTTTT.